One sample yielded the 12 T cell receptor beta chains listed below, sequenced in a study of monozygotic twins with inflammatory bowel disease (dated by TCRdb to the late 2010s). Receptor amplification or capture employed 5' RACE. The sequencer listed for this sample is Illumina HiSeq 2500. TCRdb reprocessed the reads, and each CDR3 protein sequence is entered once, without DNA. For this sample, the table gives 300,000 to 350,000 distinct CDR3 sequences. The ten largest clones take up approximately 2% of the sample. Material for sequencing was blood. The origin of the receptors is a human donor with ulcerative colitis or Crohn's disease, or a healthy co-twin of an affected twin (not recorded which).

The genes are TRBV3-1 and TRBJ1-1. The germline V gene has CDR1 LGHDT and CDR2 YNNKEL (reference sequence). This CDR3 is 13 amino acids long. The CDR3 sequence: CASSQDMSTEAFF.

CDR3 region: CSARDDRYTQYF. The chain is built from TRBV20-1 and TRBJ2-3; TCRdb's D call, TRBD1, is unchecked because there is no DNA. Germline V CDR1 and CDR2: DFQATT, SNEGSKA (reference sequence). This CDR3 contains 12 residues.

The rearrangement joins TRBV20-1 to TRBJ2-7. The CDR3 has 15 residues. Germline V gene sequence: CDR1 DFQATT, CDR2 SNEGSKA (reference sequence). The CDR3 is CSARAGQAIAYEQYF.

This rearrangement joins TRBV27 to TRBJ2-6; the TCRdb call, TRBD2, lacks DNA for checking. Germline CDR1 and CDR2: MNHEY and SMNVEV (reference sequence). The CDR3 length is 19 residues. The CDR3 is CASSLHNRDWISGANVLTF.

The chain carries TRBV7-2 and TRBJ2-1; TCRdb outputs TRBD1, but without DNA this stays unchecked. Germline CDR1 and CDR2: SGHTA and FQGNSA. The CDR3 covers 16 residues. CDR3 in amino acids: CASSSPSWGGSYEQFF.

The chain links TRBV10-3 to TRBJ1-5. The CDR3 length is 13 residues. Germline-derived CDR1 and CDR2 are ENHRY and SYGVKD. The CDR3 sequence: CAIQEFSNQPQYF.

The chain is built from TRBV5-1 and TRBJ2-3; TCRdb returns TRBD2, unconfirmable since there is no DNA. The CDR3 is 15 residues long. Germline V lookup: CDR1 SGHRS, CDR2 YFSETQ. The CDR3 region is CASSLRAGLTDTQYF. The whole variable domain, remainder taken from reference TRBV5-1 and TRBJ2-3, is KAGVTQTPRYLIKTRGQQVTLSCSPISGHRSVSWYQQTPGQGLQFLFEYFSETQRNKGNFPGRFSGRQFSNSRSEMNVSTLELGDSALYLCASSLRAGLTDTQYFGPGTRLTVL.

The chain combines TRBV12-3 or TRBV12-4 with TRBJ1-1. CDR3 length: 13 amino acids. The CDR3 loop is CASSPVVNTEAFF.

V is TRBV12-3 or TRBV12-4 and J is TRBJ1-2; TCRdb's D call, TRBD1, is unchecked because there is no DNA. The CDR3 totals 16 residues. The chain's CDR3 is CASSPKPWRGNDGYTF.

This chain links TRBV7-2 with TRBJ1-2. The CDR3 is made up of 12 amino acids. Germline V gives CDR1 SGHTA, CDR2 FQGNSA. The CDR3 sequence is CASARVGYGYTF.

The V and J genes are TRBV20-1 and TRBJ2-3; TCRdb indicates TRBD1, and absent DNA this call remains unverified. In germline, CDR1 is DFQATT, CDR2 SNEGSKA (reference sequence). This CDR3 is built from 14 residues. The CDR3 sequence is CSARYPGGTDTQYF.

The CDR3 protein is CASRTSGTGVSPLHF. This chain uses TRBV7-2 with TRBJ1-6; TCRdb names TRBD1, which stays unverified in the absence of DNA. The length of the CDR3 is 15 residues. Germline CDR1 and CDR2: SGHTA and FQGNSA.